This T cell receptor (beta chain) was sequenced for a study of T cells in Graves' hyperthyroidism and ophthalmopathy. General study results and limits: Blood also contained most expanded thyroid clonotypes above 0.001.

There were TCR beta CDR3 regions amplified from RNA transcripts. HTBI primers were used for first-round RT-PCR of the TCR CDR3. A single record per CDR3 protein comes from TCRdb applying MiXCR to the multiplex PCR reads. The sample consists of approximately 640,000 distinct CDR3 sequences, roughly 16% of them appearing once. This clonotype was detected many times. Its antigen is not known. The V end lost 3 bases, the J end lost 8 bases, and 16 bases lay between the germline ends. Germline CDR1 DFQATT, CDR2 SNEGSKA (reference sequence). The CDR3 runs to 13 residues. The clonotype originates from a woman aged 25 to 45 with Graves' hyperthyroidism. The gene calls are TRBV20-1 and TRBJ1-2, with a tentative D call TRBD1 (5 bases). The sample consisted of blood. CDR3 loop: CSASPPGTNGYTF. The CDR3 nucleotides are TGCAGTGCTAGCCCACCGGGGACTAACGGCTACACCTTC.